The source of this TCR beta chain is a study of blood T cell repertoires in COVID-19. This clone has just one count. Other DNA sequences in the sample encode the same CDR3. Under the authors' procedure: Amplification with reference gene primers provided the estimates of nucleated cell counts. Only in-frame clones appear in the TCRdb table, and some are missing; sequencing was by immunoSEQ multiplex PCR. The V and J calls and the clone size are those of that table, but D and trimming were determined from the DNA. The sample contains under 130,000 clones, roughly 84% of which appear only once. J lost 4 bases, V lost 0 bases, and 2 bases had no gene match. CDR1 and CDR2 (germline): SGHTA, FQGNSA. The CDR3 extends over 15 amino acids.

The receptor was isolated from a human donor in a cohort sampled during active COVID-19. The source material was peripheral blood. J is TRBJ2-1 and V is TRBV7-2, with 8 bases lining up with TRBD2. CDR3 bases: TGTGCCAGCAGCTTAGCGGCGGGGGGATACAATGAGCAGTTCTTC. This gives the protein CASSLAAGGYNEQFF. Full variable domain (rest looked up from reference TRBV7-2 and TRBJ2-1): GAGVSQSPSNKVTEKGKDVELRCDPISGHTALYWYRQSLGQGLEFLIYFQGNSAPDKSGLPSDRFSAERTGGSVSTLTIQRTQQEDSAVYLCASSLAAGGYNEQFFGPGTRLTVL.